This TCR beta chain was found in a study of lymphopenia after photon versus proton radiotherapy. Sequencing used immunoSEQ multiplex PCR; TCRdb keeps in-frame clones, though not all of them. The sample yields roughly 150,000 clones, approximately 86% seen once. The germline V gene has CDR1 SGHDT and CDR2 YYEEEE. The V gene lost 4 bases and the J gene lost 3 bases, with 13 bases spanning the gap. CDR3 length: 14 residues. This material consisted of peripheral blood, taken from a patient treated with photon-based radiotherapy. The receptor was isolated from a man over 45 with gastric cancer. This chain links TRBV5-6 with TRBJ1-1; D is perhaps TRBD1 (5 bases). The CDR3: CASSRRGDYTEAFF. CDR3 coding DNA: TGTGCCAGCAGCCGGAGAGGGGACTACACTGAAGCTTTCTTT.